Reported below is one T cell receptor beta chain. As yet, its antigen is unknown. A far larger clone is off by one base, so a read error is likely. Other DNA sequences in this sample translate to the same CDR3. This specimen belongs to a study of shared clonotypes between healthy human individuals. Genomic DNA of unsorted samples came from around 84 million PBMCs. Overall study findings and caveats: Only blood was sampled; tissue repertoires likely differ.

The authors ran the assay at deep level. Original analysis: Junction-only immunoSEQ sequences carried no quality scores, so filtering differed. The repertoire was sequenced with immunoSEQ multiplex PCR; TCRdb's copy has only in-frame clones and lacks some. V, J and clone size derive from that table, while D and trimming were established from the DNA sequence. The sample shows some 490,000 clones, 81% of them seen only once. Trimming left V 2 bases short and J 2 bases short, with 18 bases between. CDR1 is MDHEN and CDR2 is SYDVKM in the germline V gene. This CDR3 is 17 amino acids long. J is TRBJ1-2 and V is TRBV28; no firm D call. The TCR originated in a woman aged 35 to 49 in good health. Some clones in this sample may be carry-over from other donors' samples. Sequencing used PBMCs. The CDR3: CASSLRNLGLGNYGYTF. DNA of the CDR3: TGTGCCAGCAGTTTACGAAACCTTGGTTTGGGGAACTATGGCTACACCTTC.